The T cell receptor (beta chain) described here comes from a study of identical twins. Points from the study as a whole: The models systematically underestimated how much out-of-frame TCR alpha was shared in monozygotic twins.

A template switching step contributed a universal primer site, while unique molecular identifiers were present in the cDNA. In TCRdb, the 5' RACE reads were re-called with MiXCR into one record per CDR3 protein. The repertoire holds around 490,000 distinct CDR3 sequences, with 20% to 25% as singletons. The CDR3 consists of 12 residues. Trimming shortened V by 5 bases and J by 3 bases, and 7 bases separated the two germline ends. In its sample, this clonotype was seen many times. The antigen is not known. These data also featured in a second study, about yellow fever vaccine responses in identical twins.

The sequence was obtained from a woman aged 18-29 years in good health. The sample consisted of CD4+ T cells sorted from blood. V is TRBV12-3 or TRBV12-4 and J is TRBJ2-5; D gene unclear. The CDR3 DNA reads TGTGCCAGCAGTACGACAAAAGAGACCCAGTACTTC. Residues: CASSTTKETQYF.